This TCR beta chain emerged from a study of blood T cell repertoires in COVID-19. For the study at large: Sources were T cells, B-cell-depleted T cells, or PBMCs; the material itself was cDNA or gDNA.

The CDR3 runs 16 residues. The germline CDR1 and CDR2 sequences are SGHDT and YYEEEE. Trimming shortened V by 5 bases and J by 0 bases, and 15 bases separated the two germline ends. As originally analysed: Amplified reference gene primers provided the basis for estimating nucleated cell counts. Assay: immunoSEQ multiplex PCR; the TCRdb copy retains only in-frame clones and omits some. V and J calls and clone size follow that table, whereas D and trimming were derived from the DNA. Of a few hundred thousand clones detected, just over 85% appear once; the ten largest clones hold approximately 2.1%. What was sequenced was peripheral blood. V and J are TRBV5-6 and TRBJ2-4; D remains unclear. This clonotype originated in a man aged 25 to 40 who had recovered from COVID-19. As DNA, the CDR3 is TGTGCCAGCAGTAACCCACCGGTGAGAGCCAAAAACATTCAGTACTTC. It is translated as CASSNPPVRAKNIQYF.